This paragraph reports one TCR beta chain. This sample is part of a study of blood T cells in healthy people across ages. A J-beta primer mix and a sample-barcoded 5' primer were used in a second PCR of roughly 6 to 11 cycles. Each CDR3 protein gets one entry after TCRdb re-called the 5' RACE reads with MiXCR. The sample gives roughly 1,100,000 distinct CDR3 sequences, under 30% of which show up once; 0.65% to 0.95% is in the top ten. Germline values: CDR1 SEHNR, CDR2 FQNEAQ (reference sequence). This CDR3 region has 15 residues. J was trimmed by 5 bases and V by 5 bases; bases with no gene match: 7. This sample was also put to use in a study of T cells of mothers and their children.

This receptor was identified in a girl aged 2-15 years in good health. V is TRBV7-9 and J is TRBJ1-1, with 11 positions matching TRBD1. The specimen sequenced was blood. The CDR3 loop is CASSGTGTGGTEAFF. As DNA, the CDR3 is TGTGCCAGCAGCGGCACCGGGACAGGGGGAACTGAAGCTTTCTTT.